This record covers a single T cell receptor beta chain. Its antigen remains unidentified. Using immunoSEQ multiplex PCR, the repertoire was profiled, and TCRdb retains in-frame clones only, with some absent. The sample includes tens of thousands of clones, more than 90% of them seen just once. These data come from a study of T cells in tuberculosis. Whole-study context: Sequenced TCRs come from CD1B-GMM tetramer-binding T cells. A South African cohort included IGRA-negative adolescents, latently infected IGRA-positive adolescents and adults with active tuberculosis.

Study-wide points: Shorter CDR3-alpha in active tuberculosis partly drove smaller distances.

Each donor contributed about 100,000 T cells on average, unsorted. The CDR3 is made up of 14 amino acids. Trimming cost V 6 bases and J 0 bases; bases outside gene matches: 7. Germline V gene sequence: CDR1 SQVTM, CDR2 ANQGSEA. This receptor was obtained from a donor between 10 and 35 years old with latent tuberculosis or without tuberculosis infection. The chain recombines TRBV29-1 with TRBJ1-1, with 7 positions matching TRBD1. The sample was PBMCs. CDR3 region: CSVIRQGMNTEAFF. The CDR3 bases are TGCAGCGTCATTCGACAGGGAATGAACACTGAAGCTTTCTTT.